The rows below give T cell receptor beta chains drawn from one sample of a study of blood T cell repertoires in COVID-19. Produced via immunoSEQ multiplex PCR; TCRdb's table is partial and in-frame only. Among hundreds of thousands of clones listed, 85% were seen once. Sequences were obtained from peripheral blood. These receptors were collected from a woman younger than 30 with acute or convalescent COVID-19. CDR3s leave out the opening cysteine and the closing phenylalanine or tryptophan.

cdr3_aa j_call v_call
ASSFSGQGRELGYGYT TRBJ1-2 TRBV27
ASSINRRGSYNEQF TRBJ2-1 TRBV9
ASSFLEGGYYNEQF TRBJ2-1 TRBV7-9
ASSQGLAVYNEQF TRBJ2-1 TRBV6-6
ASPGAGGYT TRBJ1-2 TRBV2
ASSLEGLAGGEQY TRBJ2-7 TRBV13
ASREGGQPQH TRBJ1-5 TRBV6-5
ASSTRGQTYEQY TRBJ2-7 TRBV7-8
ASNLHSNTGELF TRBJ2-2 TRBV5-1
ASSRGGSTEAF TRBJ1-1 TRBV6-5
ASSCQGAGNQPQH TRBJ1-5 TRBV6-7
ASSPNTGDYGYT TRBJ1-2 TRBV11-2
ASSQLWGRAYEQY TRBJ2-7 TRBV4-1
ASSLAAAGVVSYNSPLH TRBJ1-6 TRBV5-5
ASSLRGTSGINEQF TRBJ2-1 TRBV7-6
ATSDLVGSEQF TRBJ2-1 TRBV24-1
ASSQDRRRAF TRBJ1-1 TRBV4-1
ASSAPREGLAGGPRYNEQF TRBJ2-1 TRBV9
ASSVSPFGTGKAEQY TRBJ2-7 TRBV9
ASSEQAFSGNTIY TRBJ1-3 TRBV6-1
ASSSQGLDYGYT TRBJ1-2 TRBV6-5
AWRNGGGAGYT TRBJ1-2 TRBV30
ASSTTGNTGELF TRBJ2-2 TRBV7-3
ASSLWQGEKLF TRBJ1-4 TRBV5-1
ASSLSGRFEGDTQY TRBJ2-3 TRBV28
ASSGPDKTMLDTQY TRBJ2-3 TRBV5-1
ASSDRERNQPQH TRBJ1-5 TRBV2
ASRTGGNTEAF TRBJ1-1 TRBV19
ATSDPGTSGSTDTQY TRBJ2-3 TRBV24-1
ASRFRQVTDTQY TRBJ2-3 TRBV6-5
ASSQGTGGRTGELF TRBJ2-2 TRBV3-1/TRBV3-2
ASSPRGYEQY TRBJ2-7 TRBV13
ASSEWTGGNEQY TRBJ2-7 TRBV6-1
ASGTRGPSEAF TRBJ1-1 TRBV28